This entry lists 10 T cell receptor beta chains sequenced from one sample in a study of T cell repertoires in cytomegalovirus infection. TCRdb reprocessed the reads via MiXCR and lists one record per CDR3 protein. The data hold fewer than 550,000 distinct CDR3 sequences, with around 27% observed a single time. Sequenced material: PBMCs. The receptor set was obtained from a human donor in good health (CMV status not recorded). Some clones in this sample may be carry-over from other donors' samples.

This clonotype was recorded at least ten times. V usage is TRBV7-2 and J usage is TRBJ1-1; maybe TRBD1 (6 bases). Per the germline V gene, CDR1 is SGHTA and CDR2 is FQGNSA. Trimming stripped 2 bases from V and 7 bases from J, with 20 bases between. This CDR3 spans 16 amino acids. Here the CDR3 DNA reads TGTGCCAGCAGCTTAACGGGTTGGGAGGGGGGGGGTGAAGCTTTCTTT. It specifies CASSLTGWEGGGEAFF.

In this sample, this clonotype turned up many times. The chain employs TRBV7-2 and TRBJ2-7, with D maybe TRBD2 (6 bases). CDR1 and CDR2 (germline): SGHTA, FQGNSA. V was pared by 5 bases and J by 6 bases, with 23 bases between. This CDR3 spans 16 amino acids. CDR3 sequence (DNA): TGTGCCAGCAGCCCTACCCTTCTAGCGACCAGACGCGAGCAGTACTTC. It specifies CASSPTLLATRREQYF.

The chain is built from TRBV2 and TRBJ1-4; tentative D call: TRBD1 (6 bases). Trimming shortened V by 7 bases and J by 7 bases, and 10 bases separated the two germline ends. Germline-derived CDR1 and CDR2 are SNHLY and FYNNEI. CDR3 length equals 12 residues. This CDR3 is CASKGGFEKLFF. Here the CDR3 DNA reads TGTGCCAGCAAAGGGGGTTTTGAAAAACTGTTTTTT.

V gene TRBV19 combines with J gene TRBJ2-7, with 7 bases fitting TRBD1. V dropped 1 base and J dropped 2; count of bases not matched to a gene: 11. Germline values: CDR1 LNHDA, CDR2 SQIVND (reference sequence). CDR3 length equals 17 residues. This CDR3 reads CASSIGGPGTVTYEQYF. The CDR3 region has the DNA TGTGCCAGTAGTATAGGCGGTCCAGGGACAGTTACCTACGAGCAGTACTTC.

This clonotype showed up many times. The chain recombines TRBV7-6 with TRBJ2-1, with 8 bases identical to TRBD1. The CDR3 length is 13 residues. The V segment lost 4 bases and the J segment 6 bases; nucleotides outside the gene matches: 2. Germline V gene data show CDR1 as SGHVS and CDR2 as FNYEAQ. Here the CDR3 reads CASSSGQGNEQFF. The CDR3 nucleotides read TGTGCCAGCAGCTCCGGACAGGGCAATGAGCAGTTCTTC.

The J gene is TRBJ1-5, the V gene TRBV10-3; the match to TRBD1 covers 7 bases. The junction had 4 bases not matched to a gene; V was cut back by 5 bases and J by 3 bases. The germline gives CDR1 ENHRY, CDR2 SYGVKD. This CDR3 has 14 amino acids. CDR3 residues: CAISKGTDNQPQHF. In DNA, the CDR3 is TGTGCCATCAGTAAAGGGACAGACAATCAGCCCCAGCATTTT.

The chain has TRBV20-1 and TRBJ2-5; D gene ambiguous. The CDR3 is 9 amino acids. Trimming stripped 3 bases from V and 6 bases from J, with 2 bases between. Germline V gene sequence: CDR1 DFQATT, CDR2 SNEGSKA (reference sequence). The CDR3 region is CSASQTQYF. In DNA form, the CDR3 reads TGCAGTGCTAGCCAGACCCAGTACTTC.

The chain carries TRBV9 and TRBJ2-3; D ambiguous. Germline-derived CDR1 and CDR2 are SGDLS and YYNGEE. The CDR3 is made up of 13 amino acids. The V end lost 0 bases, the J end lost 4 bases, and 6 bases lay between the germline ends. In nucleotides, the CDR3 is TGTGCCAGCAGCGTAGAGGTCCCAGATACGCAGTATTTT. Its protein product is CASSVEVPDTQYF.

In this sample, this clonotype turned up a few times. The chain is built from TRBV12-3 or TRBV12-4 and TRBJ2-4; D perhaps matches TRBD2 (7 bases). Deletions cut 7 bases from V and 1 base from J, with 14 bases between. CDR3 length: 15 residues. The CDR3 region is CASTRGAEAKNIQYF. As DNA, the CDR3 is TGTGCCAGCACCCGGGGGGCCGAGGCCAAAAACATTCAGTACTTC.

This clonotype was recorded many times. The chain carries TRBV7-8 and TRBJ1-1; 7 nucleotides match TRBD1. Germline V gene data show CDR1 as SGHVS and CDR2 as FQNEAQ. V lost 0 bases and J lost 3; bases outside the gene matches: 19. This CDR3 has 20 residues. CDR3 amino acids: CASSLAQIDSSTGLDTEAFF. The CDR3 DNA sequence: TGTGCCAGCAGCTTAGCCCAAATTGACTCGTCGACAGGGTTGGACACTGAAGCTTTCTTT.